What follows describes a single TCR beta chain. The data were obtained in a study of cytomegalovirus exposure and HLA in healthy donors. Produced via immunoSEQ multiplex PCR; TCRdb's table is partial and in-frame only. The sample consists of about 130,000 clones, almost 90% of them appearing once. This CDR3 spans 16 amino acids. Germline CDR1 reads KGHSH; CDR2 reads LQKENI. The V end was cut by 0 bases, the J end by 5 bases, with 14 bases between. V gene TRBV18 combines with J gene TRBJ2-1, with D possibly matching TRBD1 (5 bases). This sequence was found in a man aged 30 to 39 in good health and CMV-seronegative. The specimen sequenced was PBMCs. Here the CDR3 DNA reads TGTGCCAGCTCACCACCCCGCAGGCAGGGTGACAATGAGCAGTTCTTC. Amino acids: CASSPPRRQGDNEQFF.